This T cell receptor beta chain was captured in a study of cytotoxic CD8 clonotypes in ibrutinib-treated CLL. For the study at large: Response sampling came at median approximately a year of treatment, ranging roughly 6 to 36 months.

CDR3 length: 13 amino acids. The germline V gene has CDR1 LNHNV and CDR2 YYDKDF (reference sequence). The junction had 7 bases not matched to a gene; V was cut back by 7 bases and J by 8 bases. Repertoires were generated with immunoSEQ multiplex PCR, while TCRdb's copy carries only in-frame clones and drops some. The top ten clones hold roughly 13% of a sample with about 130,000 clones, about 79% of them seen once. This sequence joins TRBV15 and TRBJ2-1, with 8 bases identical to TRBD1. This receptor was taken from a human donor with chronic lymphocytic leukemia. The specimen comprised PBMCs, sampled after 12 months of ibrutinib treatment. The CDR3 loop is CATTGTGKHEQFF. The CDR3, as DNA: TGTGCCACCACCGGGACAGGAAAGCATGAGCAGTTCTTC.